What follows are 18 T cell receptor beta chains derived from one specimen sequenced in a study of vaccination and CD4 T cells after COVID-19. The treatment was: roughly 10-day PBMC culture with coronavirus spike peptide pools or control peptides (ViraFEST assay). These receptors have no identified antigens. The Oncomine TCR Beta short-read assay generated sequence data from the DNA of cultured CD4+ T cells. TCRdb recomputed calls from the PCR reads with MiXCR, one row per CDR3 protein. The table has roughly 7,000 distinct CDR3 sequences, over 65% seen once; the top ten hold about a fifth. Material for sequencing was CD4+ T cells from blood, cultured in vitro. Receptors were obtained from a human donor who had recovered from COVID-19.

The CDR3 is CASSATGETQHF. Written as DNA, the CDR3 is TGTGCCAGCAGTGCCACAGGGGAGACCCAGCATTTT. This chain uses TRBV6-2 or TRBV6-3 with TRBJ1-5, with 7 nucleotides matching TRBD1. CDR3 size: 12 residues. The V gene's germline CDR1 is MNHEY and CDR2 SVGEGT. J lost 11 bases, V lost 5 bases, and 6 bases had no gene match.

CDR3 in amino acids: CASSPRGTGLFGANVLTF. CDR3 bases: TGTGCCAGCAGTCCCAGAGGGACCGGGCTCTTTGGGGCCAACGTCCTGACTTTC. This chain connects TRBV7-6 to TRBJ2-6, with D perhaps being TRBD1 or TRBD2 (5 bases each). Between the trimmed V and J ends, which lost 6 bases and 3 bases, there was a span of 21 bases. Germline CDR1 and CDR2: SGHVS and FNYEAQ. The CDR3 is made up of 18 amino acids.

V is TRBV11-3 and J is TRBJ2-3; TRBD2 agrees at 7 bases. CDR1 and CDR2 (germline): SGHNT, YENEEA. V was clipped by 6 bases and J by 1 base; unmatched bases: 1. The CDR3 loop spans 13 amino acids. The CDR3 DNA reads TGTGCCAGCAGGGGAGGGGGCACAGATACGCAGTATTTT. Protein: CASRGGGTDTQYF.

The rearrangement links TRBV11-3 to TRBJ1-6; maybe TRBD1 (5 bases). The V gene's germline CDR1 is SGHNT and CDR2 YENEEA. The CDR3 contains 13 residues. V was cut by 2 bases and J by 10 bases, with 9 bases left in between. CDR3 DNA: TGTGCCAGCAGCTTAACGAGGGGATCACCCCTCCACTTT. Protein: CASSLTRGSPLHF.

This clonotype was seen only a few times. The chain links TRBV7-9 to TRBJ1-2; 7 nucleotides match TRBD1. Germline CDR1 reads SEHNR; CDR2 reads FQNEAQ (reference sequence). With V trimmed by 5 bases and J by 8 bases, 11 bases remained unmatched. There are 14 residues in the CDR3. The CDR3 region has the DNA TGTGCCAGCAGCAAAACAACAGGGGTTTGGGGCTACACCTTC. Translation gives CASSKTTGVWGYTF.

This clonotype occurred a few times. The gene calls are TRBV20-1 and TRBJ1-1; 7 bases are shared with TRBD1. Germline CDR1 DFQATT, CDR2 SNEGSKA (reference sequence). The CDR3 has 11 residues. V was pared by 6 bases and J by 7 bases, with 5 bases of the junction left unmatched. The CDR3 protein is CSARQGLEAFF. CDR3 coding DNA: TGCAGTGCAAGACAGGGCCTTGAAGCTTTCTTT.

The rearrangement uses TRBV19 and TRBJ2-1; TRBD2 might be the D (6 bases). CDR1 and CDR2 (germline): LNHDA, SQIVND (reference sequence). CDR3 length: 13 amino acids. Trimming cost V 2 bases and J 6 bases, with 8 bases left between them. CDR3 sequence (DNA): TGTGCCAGTAGTATACTGGGGGGCAATGAGCAGTTCTTC. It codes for CASSILGGNEQFF. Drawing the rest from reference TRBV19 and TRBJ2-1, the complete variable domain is DGGITQSPKYLFRKEGQNVTLSCEQNLNHDAMYWYRQDPGQGLRLIYYSQIVNDFQKGDIAEGYSVSREKKESFPLTVTSAQKNPTAFYLCASSILGGNEQFFGPGTRLTVL.

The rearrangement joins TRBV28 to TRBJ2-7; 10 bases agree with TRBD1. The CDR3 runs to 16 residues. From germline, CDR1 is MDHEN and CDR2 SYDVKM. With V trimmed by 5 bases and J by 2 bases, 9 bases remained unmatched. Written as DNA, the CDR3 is TGTGCCAGCAGTATTTTACCGGGACAGGGGACCTACGAGCAGTACTTC. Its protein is CASSILPGQGTYEQYF.

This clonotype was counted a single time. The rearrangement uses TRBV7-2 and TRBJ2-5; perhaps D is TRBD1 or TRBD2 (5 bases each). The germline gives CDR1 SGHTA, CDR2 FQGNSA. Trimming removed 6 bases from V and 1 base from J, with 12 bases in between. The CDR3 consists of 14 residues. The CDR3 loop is CASRGRQPQETQYF. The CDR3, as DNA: TGTGCCAGCAGAGGGAGACAGCCCCAAGAGACCCAGTACTTC.

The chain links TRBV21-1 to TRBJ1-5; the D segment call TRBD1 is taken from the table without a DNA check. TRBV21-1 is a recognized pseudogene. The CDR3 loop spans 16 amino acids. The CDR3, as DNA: TGTGCCAGCAGCTTCTACGGGACAGTAAGCAATCAGCCCCAGCATTTT. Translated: CASSFYGTVSNQPQHF.

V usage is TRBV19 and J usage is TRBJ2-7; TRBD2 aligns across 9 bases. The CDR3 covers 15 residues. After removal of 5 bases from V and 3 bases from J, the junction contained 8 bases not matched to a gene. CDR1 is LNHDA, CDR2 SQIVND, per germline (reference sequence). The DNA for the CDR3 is TGTGCCAGTAGTTTATGGCGGGGGGGAAGCTACGAGCAGTACTTC. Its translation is CASSLWRGGSYEQYF.

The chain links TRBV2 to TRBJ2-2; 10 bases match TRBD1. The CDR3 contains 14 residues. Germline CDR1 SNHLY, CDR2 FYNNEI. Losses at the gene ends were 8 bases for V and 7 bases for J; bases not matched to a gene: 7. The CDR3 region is CASDDRGRGGELFF. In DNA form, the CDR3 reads TGTGCCAGCGACGACAGGGGGCGCGGCGGGGAGCTGTTTTTT.

The CDR3 nucleotides read TGTGCCAGTAGTTCCGGGACCACCTCCTACAATGAGCAGTTCTTC. This codes for CASSSGTTSYNEQFF. The rearrangement joins TRBV19 to TRBJ2-1; D possibly matches TRBD1 or TRBD2 (5 bases each). The germline V and J ends were trimmed by 5 bases and 0 bases, with 11 bases remaining between them. Germline V gene lookup returns CDR1 LNHDA and CDR2 SQIVND (reference sequence). This CDR3 has 15 residues.

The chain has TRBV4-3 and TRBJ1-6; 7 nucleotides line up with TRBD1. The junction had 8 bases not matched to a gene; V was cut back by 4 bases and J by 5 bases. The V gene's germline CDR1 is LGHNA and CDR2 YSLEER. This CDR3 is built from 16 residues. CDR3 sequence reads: CASSRARDRHNSPLHF. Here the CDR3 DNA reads TGCGCCAGCAGCCGCGCCCGGGACAGACATAATTCACCCCTCCACTTT.

This CDR3 is CASSFTENGNTIYF. In DNA form, the CDR3 reads TGTGCCAGCAGCTTCACAGAAAACGGAAACACCATATATTTT. This rearrangement joins TRBV7-9 to TRBJ1-3; no firm D call. V shed 3 bases and J shed 4 bases, with 10 bases lying between them. The CDR3 extends over 14 amino acids. From germline, CDR1 is SEHNR and CDR2 FQNEAQ (reference sequence).

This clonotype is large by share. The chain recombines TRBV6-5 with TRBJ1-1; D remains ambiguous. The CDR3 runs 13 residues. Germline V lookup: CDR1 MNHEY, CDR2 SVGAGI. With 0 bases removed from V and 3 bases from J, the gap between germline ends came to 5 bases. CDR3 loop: CASSYSTDTEAFF. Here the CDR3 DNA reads TGTGCCAGCAGTTACTCGACGGACACTGAAGCTTTCTTT.

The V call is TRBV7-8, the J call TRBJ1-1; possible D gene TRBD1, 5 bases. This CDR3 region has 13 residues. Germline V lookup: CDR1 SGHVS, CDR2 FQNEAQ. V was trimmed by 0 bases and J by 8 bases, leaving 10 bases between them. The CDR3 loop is CASSLALRGEAFF. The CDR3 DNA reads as TGTGCCAGCAGCTTAGCGTTGCGGGGCGAAGCTTTCTTT.

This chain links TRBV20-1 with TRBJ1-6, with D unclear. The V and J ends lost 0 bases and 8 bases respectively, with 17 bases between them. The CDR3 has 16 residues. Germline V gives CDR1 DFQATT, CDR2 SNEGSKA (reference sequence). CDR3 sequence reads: CSARDRSSTWDSPLHF. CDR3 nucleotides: TGCAGTGCTAGAGATCGTTCTAGTACTTGGGATTCACCCCTCCACTTT.